The T cell receptor beta chain described here comes from a study of vaccination and CD4 T cells after COVID-19. Study overall: Timing of post-vaccine sample collection was a median about 79 days after dose two, with a range of 14 to 241. The authors used overlapping spike peptides from SARS-CoV-2, HCoV-NL63, HCoV-OC43 and HCoV-229E to stimulate cells. A CEFX pool, an HIV-1 Nef pool, or else no peptide went into the control cultures.

Sequenced with the Oncomine TCR Beta short-read assay was DNA taken from cultured CD4+ T cells. Via MiXCR, TCRdb re-called the PCR reads, giving one row per CDR3 protein. The profile shows 7,500 or so distinct CDR3 sequences, around 43% of them singletons. This CDR3 comprises 15 residues. Trimming took 1 base from V and 0 from J, leaving 9 bases between them. CDR1 SGHRS and CDR2 YFSETQ come from the germline V gene. Treatment given: roughly ten-day PBMC culture with coronavirus spike peptide pools or control peptides (ViraFEST assay). From the unexposed donor, CD4+ T cells were collected ahead of the COVID-19 pandemic (2011-2018). Peptide pool stimulation in ViraFEST expanded antigen-specific T cells, whose TCRs were then sequenced. With respect to this clonotype: As yet, its antigen is unknown.

The sequencing input was CD4+ T cells from blood, cultured in vitro. The gene calls are TRBV5-1 and TRBJ2-3; D call uncertain. The source is a human donor in good health. Here the CDR3 reads CASSLLWGSTDTQYF. CDR3 DNA sequence: TGCGCCAGCAGCTTGTTGTGGGGTAGCACAGATACGCAGTATTTT.